The entry below describes one T cell receptor beta chain. Under the authors' procedure: Estimation of nucleated cell counts was performed using reference gene primer amplification. TCRdb's table, derived via immunoSEQ multiplex PCR, lists solely in-frame clones and lacks some. From that table come the V and J calls and clone size; the DNA was used to work out D and trimming. The sample has almost 70,000 clones; roughly 79% are singletons. CDR1 and CDR2 (germline): SGHRS, YFSETQ. The ends were cut back, 2 bases at V and 2 bases at J, with 14 bases in the middle. The CDR3 sequence is 16 residues long. This specimen comes from a study of blood T cell repertoires in COVID-19. Study in general: PBMCs, B-cell-depleted T cells, or T cells were the source of the cDNA or gDNA that made up the material.

The chain combines TRBV5-1 with TRBJ2-4; a possible D gene is TRBD1 (7 bases). Source material: peripheral blood. The TCR was taken from a human donor in a cohort sampled during active COVID-19. CDR3 DNA sequence: TGCGCCAGCAGCTTCGGTGCAGGGGGGTCCAAAAACATTCAGTACTTC. Its protein product is CASSFGAGGSKNIQYF.